The 7 T cell receptor beta chains given below trace back to one sample, sequenced in a study of T cell responses to AZD1222 COVID-19 vaccine. Using immunoSEQ multiplex PCR, the repertoire was profiled, and TCRdb retains in-frame clones only, with some absent. The sample has roughly 140,000 clones, approximately 90% seen once. The sample was peripheral blood, taken on day 0 of MenACWY control vaccination. The receptors here all came from an adult in good health.

The rearrangement joins TRBV9 to TRBJ2-3; a possible D gene is TRBD2 (6 bases). Germline lookup yields CDR1 SGDLS and CDR2 YYNGEE. V gave up 4 bases and J gave up 2 bases, with 17 bases separating them. The CDR3 covers 16 residues. The CDR3 DNA sequence: TGTGCCAGCAGCTTTACCTCTAGCGCAGTCACAGATACGCAGTATTTT. Its protein product is CASSFTSSAVTDTQYF.

The CDR3 DNA is TGTGCCAGCAGCTCCGGGACTCACAATGAGCAGTTCTTC. This translates into CASSSGTHNEQFF. The chain combines TRBV9 with TRBJ2-1; tentatively, D is TRBD2 (6 bases). The CDR3 length is 13 residues. Germline assignment: CDR1 SGDLS and CDR2 YYNGEE. The V gene lost 4 bases and the J gene lost 5 bases, with 10 bases spanning the gap.

The chain joins TRBV3-1 (or the pseudogene TRBV3-2) to TRBJ2-3; 10 positions agree with TRBD2. The CDR3 is 20 residues long. Germline V gene lookup returns CDR1 LGHDT and CDR2 YNNKEL (reference sequence). V was pared by 1 base and J by 4 bases, with 17 bases of the junction left unmatched. The DNA for the CDR3 is TGTGCCAGCAGCCAAGGGCAGCGAGATGAGCTAGCGGGAGACCCAGATACGCAGTATTTT. Its translation is CASSQGQRDELAGDPDTQYF.

This chain joins TRBV5-1 and TRBJ2-3; the D is unclear. The CDR3 length is 12 residues. V was cut by 7 bases and J by 3 bases, with 9 bases left in between. Germline lookup yields CDR1 SGHRS and CDR2 YFSETQ. CDR3 nucleotides: TGCGCCAGCTCTGGAGCTACAGATACGCAGTATTTT. Translating it yields CASSGATDTQYF. The whole variable domain, filled in from reference TRBV5-1 and TRBJ2-3, reads KAGVTQTPRYLIKTRGQQVTLSCSPISGHRSVSWYQQTPGQGLQFLFEYFSETQRNKGNFPGRFSGRQFSNSRSEMNVSTLELGDSALYLCASSGATDTQYFGPGTRLTVL.

The chain couples TRBV9 to TRBJ1-4, with D maybe TRBD1 (5 bases). Germline V gene sequence: CDR1 SGDLS, CDR2 YYNGEE. V shed 4 bases and J shed 4 bases, with 11 bases lying between them. This CDR3 spans 14 amino acids. CDR3 in DNA: TGTGCCAGCAGCCCAGGACATGTTAATGAAAAACTGTTTTTT. This codes for CASSPGHVNEKLFF.

This clone was recorded once. The CDR3 is CASSKGLHPNTEAFF. In DNA, the CDR3 is TGTGCCAGCAGCAAGGGTCTACACCCAAACACTGAAGCTTTCTTT. The V gene is TRBV3-1 (or the pseudogene TRBV3-2), the J gene TRBJ1-1; D call uncertain. The V end was cut by 5 bases, the J end by 2 bases, with 15 bases between. Germline V gives CDR1 LGHDT, CDR2 YNNKEL (reference sequence). This CDR3 spans 15 amino acids.

The rearrangement joins TRBV5-1 to TRBJ2-3; 9 positions match TRBD1. CDR1 SGHRS and CDR2 YFSETQ come from the germline V gene. CDR3 length equals 14 residues. The V and J ends lost 4 bases and 3 bases, in that order; junction bases with no gene match: 3. The CDR3 sequence is CASSPTGGTDTQYF. The CDR3 bases are TGCGCCAGCAGCCCGACAGGGGGAACAGATACGCAGTATTTT. Based on the CDR3 plus reference TRBV5-1 and TRBJ2-3, the full variable domain is KAGVTQTPRYLIKTRGQQVTLSCSPISGHRSVSWYQQTPGQGLQFLFEYFSETQRNKGNFPGRFSGRQFSNSRSEMNVSTLELGDSALYLCASSPTGGTDTQYFGPGTRLTVL.